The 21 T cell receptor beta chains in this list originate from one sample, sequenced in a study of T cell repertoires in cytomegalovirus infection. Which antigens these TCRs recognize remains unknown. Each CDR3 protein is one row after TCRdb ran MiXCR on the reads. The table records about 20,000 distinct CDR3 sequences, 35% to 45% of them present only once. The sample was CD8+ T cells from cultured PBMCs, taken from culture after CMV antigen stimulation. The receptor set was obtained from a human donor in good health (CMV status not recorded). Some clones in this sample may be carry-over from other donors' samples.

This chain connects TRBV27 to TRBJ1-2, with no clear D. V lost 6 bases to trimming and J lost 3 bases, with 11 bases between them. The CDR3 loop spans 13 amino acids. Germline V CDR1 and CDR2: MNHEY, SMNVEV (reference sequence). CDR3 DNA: TGTGCCAGCAGATCGACGGCCGACTATGGCTACACCTTC. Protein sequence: CASRSTADYGYTF.

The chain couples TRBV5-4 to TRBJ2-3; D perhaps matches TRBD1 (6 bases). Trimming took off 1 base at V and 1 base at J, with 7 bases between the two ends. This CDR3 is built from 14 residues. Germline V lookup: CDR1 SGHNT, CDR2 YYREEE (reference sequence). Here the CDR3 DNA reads TGTGCCAGCAGCTTGAAGGGGGGCACAGATACGCAGTATTTT. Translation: CASSLKGGTDTQYF.

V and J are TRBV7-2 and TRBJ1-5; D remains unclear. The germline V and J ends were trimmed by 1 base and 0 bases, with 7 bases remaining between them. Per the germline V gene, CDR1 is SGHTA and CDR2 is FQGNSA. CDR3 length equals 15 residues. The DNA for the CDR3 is TGTGCCAGCAGCTTAGGTTGGGGTAGCAATCAGCCCCAGCATTTT. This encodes CASSLGWGSNQPQHF.

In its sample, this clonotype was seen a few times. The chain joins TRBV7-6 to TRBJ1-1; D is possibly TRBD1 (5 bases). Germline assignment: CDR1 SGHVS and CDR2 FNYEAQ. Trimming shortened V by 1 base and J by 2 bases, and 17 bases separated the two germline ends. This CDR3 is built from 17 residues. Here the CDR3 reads CASSLGGYGGPNTEAFF. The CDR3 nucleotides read TGTGCCAGCAGCTTAGGGGGTTACGGGGGACCAAACACTGAAGCTTTCTTT.

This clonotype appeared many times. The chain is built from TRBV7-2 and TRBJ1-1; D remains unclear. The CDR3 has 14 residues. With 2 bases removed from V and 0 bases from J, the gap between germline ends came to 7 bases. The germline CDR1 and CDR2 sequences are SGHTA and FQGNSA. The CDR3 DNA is TGTGCCAGCAGCTTACCCCGGATGAACACTGAAGCTTTCTTT. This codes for CASSLPRMNTEAFF. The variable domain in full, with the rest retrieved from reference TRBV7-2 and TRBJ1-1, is GAGVSQSPSNKVTEKGKDVELRCDPISGHTALYWYRQSLGQGLEFLIYFQGNSAPDKSGLPSDRFSAERTGGSVSTLTIQRTQQEDSAVYLCASSLPRMNTEAFFGQGTRLTVV.

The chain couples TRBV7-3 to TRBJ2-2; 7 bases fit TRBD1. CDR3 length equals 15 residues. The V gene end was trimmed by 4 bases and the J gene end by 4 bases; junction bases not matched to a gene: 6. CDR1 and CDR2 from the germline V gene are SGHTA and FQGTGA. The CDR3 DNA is TGTGCCAGCAGCTCATGGACAGGATCCACCGGGGAGCTGTTTTTT. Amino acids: CASSSWTGSTGELFF. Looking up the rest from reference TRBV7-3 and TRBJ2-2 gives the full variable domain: GAGVSQTPSNKVTEKGKYVELRCDPISGHTALYWYRQSLGQGPEFLIYFQGTGAADDSGLPNDRFFAVRPEGSVSTLKIQRTERGDSAVYLCASSSWTGSTGELFFGEGSRLTVL.

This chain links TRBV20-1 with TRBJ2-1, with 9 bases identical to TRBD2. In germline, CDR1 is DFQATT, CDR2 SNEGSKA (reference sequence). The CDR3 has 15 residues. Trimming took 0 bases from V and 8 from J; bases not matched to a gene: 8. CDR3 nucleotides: TGCAGTGCTAGAGATAATAGCGGGAGTCGGGATGAGCAGTTCTTC. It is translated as CSARDNSGSRDEQFF.

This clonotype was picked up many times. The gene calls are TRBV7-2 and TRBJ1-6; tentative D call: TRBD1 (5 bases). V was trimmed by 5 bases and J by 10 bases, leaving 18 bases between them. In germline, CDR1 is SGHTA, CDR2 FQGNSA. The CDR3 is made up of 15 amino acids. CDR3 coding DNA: TGTGCCAGCAGCCTTAGGTCGGGGGTGGACTCACCCCTCCACTTT. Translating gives CASSLRSGVDSPLHF.

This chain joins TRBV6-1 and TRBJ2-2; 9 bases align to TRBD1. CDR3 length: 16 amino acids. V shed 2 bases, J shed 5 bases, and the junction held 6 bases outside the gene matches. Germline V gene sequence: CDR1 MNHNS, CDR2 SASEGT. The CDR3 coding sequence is TGTGCCAGCAGTGAATTTCGGGACAGGGCTACCGGGGAGCTGTTTTTT. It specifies CASSEFRDRATGELFF.

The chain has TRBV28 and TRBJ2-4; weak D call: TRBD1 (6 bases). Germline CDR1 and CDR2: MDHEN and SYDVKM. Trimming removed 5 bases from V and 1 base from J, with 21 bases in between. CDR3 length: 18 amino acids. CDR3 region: CASSARTEGMGAKNIQYF. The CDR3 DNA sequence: TGTGCCAGCAGTGCCCGGACAGAAGGGATGGGCGCCAAAAACATTCAGTACTTC.

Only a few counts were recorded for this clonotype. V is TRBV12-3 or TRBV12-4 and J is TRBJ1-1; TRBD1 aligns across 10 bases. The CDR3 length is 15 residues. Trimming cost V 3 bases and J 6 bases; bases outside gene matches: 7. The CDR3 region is CASSLGTGALAEAFF. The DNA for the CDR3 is TGTGCCAGCAGTTTGGGGACAGGGGCCTTAGCTGAAGCTTTCTTT.

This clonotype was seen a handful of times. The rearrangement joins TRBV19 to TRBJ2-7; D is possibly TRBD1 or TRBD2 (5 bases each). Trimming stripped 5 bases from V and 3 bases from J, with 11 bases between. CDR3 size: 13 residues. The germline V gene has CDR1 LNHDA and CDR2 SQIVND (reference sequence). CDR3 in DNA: TGTGCCAGTAGTCTCGCAGGGAGCTACGAGCAGTACTTC. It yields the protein CASSLAGSYEQYF.

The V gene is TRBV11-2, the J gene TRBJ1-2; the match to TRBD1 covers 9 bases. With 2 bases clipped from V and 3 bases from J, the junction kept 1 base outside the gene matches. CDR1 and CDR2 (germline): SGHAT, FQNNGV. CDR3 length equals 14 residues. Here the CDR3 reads CASSLWDRDYGYTF. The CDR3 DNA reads TGTGCCAGCAGCTTATGGGACAGGGACTATGGCTACACCTTC.

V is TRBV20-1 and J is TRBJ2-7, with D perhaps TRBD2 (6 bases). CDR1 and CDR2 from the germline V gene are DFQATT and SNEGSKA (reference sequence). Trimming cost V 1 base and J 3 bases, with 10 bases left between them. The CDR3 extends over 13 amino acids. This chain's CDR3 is CSARGDLYYEQYF. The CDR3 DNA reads TGCAGTGCTAGAGGGGACTTATACTACGAGCAGTACTTC.

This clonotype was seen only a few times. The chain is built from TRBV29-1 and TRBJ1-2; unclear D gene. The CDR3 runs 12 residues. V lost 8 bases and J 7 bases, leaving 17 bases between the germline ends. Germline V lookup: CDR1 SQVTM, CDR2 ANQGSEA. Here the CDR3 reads CSTMQDDVGYTF. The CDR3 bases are TGCAGCACAATGCAGGATGATGTTGGCTACACCTTC.

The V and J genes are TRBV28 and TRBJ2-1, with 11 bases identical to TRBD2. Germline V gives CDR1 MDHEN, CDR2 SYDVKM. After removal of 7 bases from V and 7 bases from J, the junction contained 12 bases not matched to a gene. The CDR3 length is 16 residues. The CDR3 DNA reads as TGTGCCAGCAACTTATTAGCGGGGGGGCGGTTAAATGAGCAGTTCTTC. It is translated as CASNLLAGGRLNEQFF.

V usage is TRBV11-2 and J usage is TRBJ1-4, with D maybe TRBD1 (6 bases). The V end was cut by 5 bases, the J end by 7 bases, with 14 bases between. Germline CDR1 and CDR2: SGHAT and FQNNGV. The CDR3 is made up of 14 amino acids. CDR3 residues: CASSPTGSGEKLFF. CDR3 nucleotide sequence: TGTGCCAGCAGCCCCACAGGGTCAGGTGAAAAACTGTTTTTT.

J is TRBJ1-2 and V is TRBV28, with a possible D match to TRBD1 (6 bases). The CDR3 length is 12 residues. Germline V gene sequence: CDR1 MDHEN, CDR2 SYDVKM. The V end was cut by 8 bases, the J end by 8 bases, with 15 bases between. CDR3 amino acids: CASGRGTSGYTF. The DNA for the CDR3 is TGTGCCAGCGGGAGGGGGACGTCCGGCTACACCTTC.

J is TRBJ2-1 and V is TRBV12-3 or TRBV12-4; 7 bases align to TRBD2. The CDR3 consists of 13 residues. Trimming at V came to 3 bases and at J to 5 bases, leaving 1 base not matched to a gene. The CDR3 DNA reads TGTGCCAGCAGTTTCGGGGGGAACAATGAGCAGTTCTTC. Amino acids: CASSFGGNNEQFF.

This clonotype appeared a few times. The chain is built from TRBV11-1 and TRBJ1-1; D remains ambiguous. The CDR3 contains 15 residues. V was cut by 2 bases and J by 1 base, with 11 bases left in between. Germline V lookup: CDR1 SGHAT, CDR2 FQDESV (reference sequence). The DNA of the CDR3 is TGTGCCAGCAGCTTATTGGCAGTCGGGAACACTGAAGCTTTCTTT. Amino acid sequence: CASSLLAVGNTEAFF.

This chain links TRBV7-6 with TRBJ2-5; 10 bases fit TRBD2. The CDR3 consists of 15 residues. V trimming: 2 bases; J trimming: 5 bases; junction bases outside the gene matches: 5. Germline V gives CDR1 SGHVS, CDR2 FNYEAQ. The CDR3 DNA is TGTGCCAGCAGCTTAAGACTAGCGGGCAGGGAGACCCAGTACTTC. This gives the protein CASSLRLAGRETQYF.